These 32 T cell receptor beta chains were all obtained from the same sample, sequenced in a study of blood T cell repertoires in COVID-19 (dated by TCRdb to about 2020). Preparation of the library involved the immunoSEQ multiplex PCR assay. Sourced from immuneACCESS, this table was stored by TCRdb with only in-frame sequences that have V and J called. A share of the clones is absent; for the studies checked, an unresolved V gene accounts for under half, and the remainder has no known explanation. Within this sample are about 230,000 clones, with just under 90% of them counted one time only. Of the sample, less than 4% falls within the top ten clones. Sequenced sample: PBMCs or T cells enriched from blood (not recorded which). These receptors came from a woman aged 25 to 45 with acute COVID-19.

The rearrangement joins TRBV6-6 to TRBJ1-4, with D possibly matching TRBD1 (6 bases). Germline V gene sequence: CDR1 MNHNY, CDR2 SVGAGI (reference sequence). There are 16 residues in the CDR3. V was trimmed by 2 bases and J by 0 bases, leaving 10 bases between them. The CDR3 reads CASSYLRTATNEKLFF. CDR3 sequence (DNA): TGTGCCAGCAGTTACCTGCGGACAGCAACTAATGAAAAACTGTTTTTT.

The chain carries TRBV6-5 and TRBJ2-7; the D is unclear. The CDR3 covers 12 residues. Trimming stripped 4 bases from V and 3 bases from J, with 7 bases between. The V gene's germline CDR1 is MNHEY and CDR2 SVGAGI. DNA of the CDR3: TGTGCCAGCAGTTCCCAGGTCTACGAGCAGTACTTC. This gives the protein CASSSQVYEQYF.

The chain carries TRBV5-1 and TRBJ1-5, with D hard to call. This CDR3 spans 14 amino acids. The germline V gene has CDR1 SGHRS and CDR2 YFSETQ. The V end was cut by 0 bases, the J end by 2 bases, with 6 bases between. The DNA for the CDR3 is TGCGCCAGCAGCTTGGCAGGCCGCAATCAGCCCCAGCATTTT. Translating gives CASSLAGRNQPQHF.

The rearrangement uses TRBV19 and TRBJ2-7, with 8 bases matching TRBD1. Germline V gene lookup returns CDR1 LNHDA and CDR2 SQIVND (reference sequence). The CDR3 sequence is 14 residues long. J gave up 4 bases and V 4 bases, and 6 bases lay outside the gene matches. The CDR3 protein is CASSTGQGYYEQYF. CDR3 DNA sequence: TGTGCCAGTAGTACCGGACAGGGTTATTACGAGCAGTACTTC.

V is TRBV7-8 and J is TRBJ2-7; TRBD1 is a possible D gene (6 bases). Germline V gene lookup returns CDR1 SGHVS and CDR2 FQNEAQ. There are 15 residues in the CDR3. The ends were cut back, 1 base at V and 2 bases at J, with 12 bases in the middle. The CDR3 reads CASSLVAGVTYEQYF. DNA for the CDR3: TGTGCCAGCAGCTTAGTAGCAGGGGTTACCTACGAGCAGTACTTC.

The chain recombines TRBV7-2 with TRBJ2-7, with a tentative D call TRBD1 (5 bases). V was shortened by 1 base and J by 0 bases, with 10 bases between the two germline ends. The CDR3 sequence is 15 residues long. Germline V lookup: CDR1 SGHTA, CDR2 FQGNSA. CDR3 nucleotide sequence: TGTGCCAGCAGCTTAGGACAGTCCTCCTCCTACGAGCAGTACTTC. Encoded protein: CASSLGQSSSYEQYF.

V and J are TRBV4-1 and TRBJ2-5; 8 bases match TRBD2. Germline V gene sequence: CDR1 MGHRA, CDR2 YSYEKL. The CDR3 contains 15 residues. The V gene end was trimmed by 0 bases and the J gene end by 5 bases; junction bases not matched to a gene: 5. The DNA of the CDR3 is TGCGCCAGCAGCCAAGATCGAAGCGGGGGTGAGACCCAGTACTTC. Protein product: CASSQDRSGGETQYF.

The rearrangement joins TRBV7-8 to TRBJ2-1; 11 bases align to TRBD2. This CDR3 has 14 amino acids. Germline assignment: CDR1 SGHVS and CDR2 FQNEAQ. The V and J ends lost 4 bases and 9 bases, in that order; junction bases with no gene match: 5. The CDR3 DNA sequence: TGTGCCAGCAGCTCGATAACTAGCGGGGGTGAGCAGTTCTTC. The encoded protein is CASSSITSGGEQFF.

This clone appeared a single time. The rearrangement joins TRBV7-8 to TRBJ2-3; weak D call: TRBD1 (5 bases). V shed 1 base and J shed 2 bases, with 13 bases lying between them. The CDR3 is 16 residues long. Germline V CDR1 and CDR2: SGHVS, FQNEAQ. The CDR3 reads CASSLVTGQYTDTQYF. As DNA, the CDR3 is TGTGCCAGCAGCTTAGTTACAGGACAATACACAGATACGCAGTATTTT.

The chain has TRBV5-1 and TRBJ2-1; 11 bases match TRBD2. Germline V gene data show CDR1 as SGHRS and CDR2 as YFSETQ. V lost 0 bases, J lost 6 bases, and 8 bases stayed unmatched. CDR3 length equals 17 residues. The CDR3 here is CASSLDGLAGGSNEQFF. CDR3 sequence (DNA): TGCGCCAGCAGCTTGGATGGGTTAGCGGGGGGGTCCAATGAGCAGTTCTTC.

The chain is built from TRBV7-2 and TRBJ2-1; 8 bases map to TRBD2. Germline V lookup: CDR1 SGHTA, CDR2 FQGNSA. V lost 7 bases, J lost 0 bases, and 5 bases stayed unmatched. This CDR3 is built from 15 residues. DNA of the CDR3: TGTGCCAGCATCGGGGGGGCGAGCTCCTACAATGAGCAGTTCTTC. Protein product: CASIGGASSYNEQFF.

This clone was seen more than once but under ten times. The gene calls are TRBV2 and TRBJ2-7; tentatively, D is TRBD1 (6 bases). V was pared by 7 bases and J by 5 bases, with 15 bases between. This CDR3 spans 13 amino acids. Germline V gives CDR1 SNHLY, CDR2 FYNNEI. This CDR3 is CASTGTSRNEQYF. CDR3 DNA sequence: TGTGCCAGCACCGGGACATCTAGAAACGAGCAGTACTTC.

This chain joins TRBV12-3 or TRBV12-4 and TRBJ2-5, with 7 bases matching TRBD2. Trimming at V came to 6 bases and at J to 7 bases, leaving 8 bases not matched to a gene. There are 13 residues in the CDR3. CDR3 bases: TGTGCCAGCAGGGGGGACTATAAAGGGACCCAGTACTTC. Amino acid sequence: CASRGDYKGTQYF.

The chain recombines TRBV5-1 with TRBJ1-4; no reliable D call. V lost 4 bases and J lost 6, with 16 bases in between. Per the germline V gene, CDR1 is SGHRS and CDR2 is YFSETQ. This CDR3 contains 15 residues. The CDR3 is CASSPLVGVDEKLFF. For the CDR3, the DNA is TGCGCCAGCAGCCCCCTGGTCGGGGTCGATGAAAAACTGTTTTTT.

V gene TRBV5-6 combines with J gene TRBJ1-1; 9 bases map to TRBD1. Germline lookup yields CDR1 SGHDT and CDR2 YYEEEE. The V gene end was trimmed by 1 base and the J gene end by 0 bases; junction bases not matched to a gene: 7. The length of the CDR3 is 17 residues. CDR3 DNA: TGTGCCAGCAGCTTGTTAAGGGACAGGGCAATGAACACTGAAGCTTTCTTT. The encoded protein is CASSLLRDRAMNTEAFF.

This sequence joins TRBV10-2 and TRBJ1-1; D unclear. The germline V gene encodes CDR1 WSHSY and CDR2 SAAADI. This CDR3 is built from 13 residues. V dropped 0 bases and J dropped 1 base, with 3 bases sitting between them. CDR3 in DNA: TGCGCCAGCAGTGAGTCGAGGAACACTGAAGCTTTCTTT. Translating gives CASSESRNTEAFF.

The rearrangement joins TRBV28 to TRBJ1-5, with D tentatively TRBD1 (6 bases). This CDR3 contains 15 residues. V was trimmed by 7 bases and J by 4 bases, leaving 17 bases between them. CDR1 MDHEN and CDR2 SYDVKM come from the germline V gene. Here the CDR3 reads CASTGVGGGNQPQHF. The CDR3 coding sequence is TGTGCCAGCACAGGGGTAGGGGGGGGAAATCAGCCCCAGCATTTT.

The genes are TRBV5-4 and TRBJ2-2, with D possibly being TRBD2 (5 bases). Germline V gene data show CDR1 as SGHNT and CDR2 as YYREEE (reference sequence). V lost 2 bases and J 5 bases, leaving 13 bases between the germline ends. The CDR3 sequence is 15 residues long. This CDR3 reads CASSFGWGVTGELFF. CDR3 sequence (DNA): TGTGCCAGCAGCTTCGGCTGGGGAGTTACCGGGGAGCTGTTTTTT.

Worth noting for this clone: The sample carries other DNA sequences with the same CDR3. The genes are TRBV29-1 and TRBJ1-3; D might be TRBD1 (6 bases). The CDR3 runs 14 residues. From germline, CDR1 is SQVTM and CDR2 ANQGSEA. V shed 4 bases and J shed 4 bases, with 14 bases lying between them. CDR3 amino acids: CSVAGGSSGNTIYF. In nucleotides, the CDR3 is TGCAGCGTTGCGGGGGGCAGTTCAGGAAACACCATATATTTT.

The gene calls are TRBV3-1 (or the pseudogene TRBV3-2) and TRBJ2-7, with 11 nucleotides matching TRBD1. The CDR3 loop spans 15 amino acids. V was pared by 4 bases and J by 5 bases, with 7 bases of the junction left unmatched. Germline V gene data show CDR1 as LGHDT and CDR2 as YNNKEL (reference sequence). The CDR3 sequence: CASSPRDRGNHEQYF. CDR3 sequence (DNA): TGTGCCAGCAGCCCTCGGGACAGGGGGAACCACGAGCAGTACTTC.

This sequence joins TRBV11-2 and TRBJ1-6; 7 nucleotides line up with TRBD1. V trimming: 1 base; J trimming: 6 bases; junction bases outside the gene matches: 12. The CDR3 spans 18 residues. The germline gives CDR1 SGHAT, CDR2 FQNNGV. This CDR3 is CASSLVKGGGFGNSPLHF. CDR3 sequence (DNA): TGTGCCAGCAGCTTAGTAAAAGGAGGGGGCTTTGGTAATTCACCCCTCCACTTT.

This chain's CDR3 is CASSPWNVFVAGGSYEQYF. The CDR3 coding sequence is TGTGCCAGCTCACCATGGAATGTCTTCGTGGCGGGCGGCTCCTACGAGCAGTACTTC. This chain links TRBV18 with TRBJ2-7, with D perhaps TRBD2 (5 bases). CDR3 length: 19 residues. The ends were cut back, 2 bases at V and 0 bases at J, with 23 bases in the middle. CDR1 KGHSH and CDR2 LQKENI come from the germline V gene.

V gene TRBV9 combines with J gene TRBJ2-5; 9 bases fit TRBD2. The length of the CDR3 is 15 residues. The V gene end was trimmed by 0 bases and the J gene end by 5 bases; junction bases not matched to a gene: 5. CDR1 SGDLS and CDR2 YYNGEE come from the germline V gene. Here the CDR3 reads CASSVGAGGTETQYF. In DNA, the CDR3 is TGTGCCAGCAGCGTAGGAGCGGGGGGTACGGAGACCCAGTACTTC.

This clone was observed a single time. This rearrangement joins TRBV5-1 to TRBJ2-7; 9 positions agree with TRBD2. The V gene's germline CDR1 is SGHRS and CDR2 YFSETQ. V was pared by 4 bases and J by 7 bases, with 9 bases of the junction left unmatched. The CDR3 length is 14 residues. DNA for the CDR3: TGCGCCAGCAGCCCTAGTGGGAGCGGGGGGGAGCAGTACTTC. Amino acid sequence: CASSPSGSGGEQYF.

The chain links TRBV7-8 to TRBJ1-3; 7 bases match TRBD1. From germline, CDR1 is SGHVS and CDR2 FQNEAQ. The ends lost 5 bases at V and 0 bases at J; junction bases unmatched: 7. The CDR3 runs 16 residues. CDR3 in amino acids: CASSPGQPVSGNTIYF. The CDR3 DNA sequence: TGTGCCAGCAGCCCGGGACAGCCAGTCTCTGGAAACACCATATATTTT.

The chain carries TRBV10-1 and TRBJ2-7; perhaps TRBD1 as D (5 bases). Germline values: CDR1 WNHNN, CDR2 SYGVQD (reference sequence). The V end lost 3 bases, the J end lost 6 bases, and 12 bases lay between the germline ends. This CDR3 spans 13 amino acids. The CDR3: CASSDRAESEQYF. The CDR3 nucleotides read TGCGCCAGCAGTGACAGGGCTGAGAGCGAGCAGTACTTC.

The chain is built from TRBV6-5 and TRBJ2-7, with D tentatively TRBD2 (6 bases). CDR3 length: 14 residues. V gave up 0 bases and J gave up 3 bases, with 9 bases separating them. The germline gives CDR1 MNHEY, CDR2 SVGAGI. The chain's CDR3 is CASSYSNGGYEQYF. CDR3 nucleotides: TGTGCCAGCAGTTACTCGAACGGGGGCTACGAGCAGTACTTC.

CDR3 residues: CASSWDAGSEAFF. The CDR3 nucleotides are TGTGCCAGCAGCTGGGATGCGGGCAGTGAAGCTTTCTTT. The chain recombines TRBV9 with TRBJ1-1; D is ambiguous. Trimming took off 4 bases at V and 7 bases at J, with 14 bases between the two ends. The CDR3 runs 13 residues. CDR1 SGDLS and CDR2 YYNGEE come from the germline V gene.

The V call is TRBV4-1, the J call TRBJ1-5; D gene unclear. The CDR3 contains 18 residues. Per germline, CDR1 MGHRA and CDR2 YSYEKL. Trimming removed 4 bases from V and 1 base from J, with 20 bases in between. CDR3 protein: CASSRMPSGGVSNQPQHF. DNA of the CDR3: TGCGCCAGCAGCCGAATGCCCTCAGGTGGCGTGAGCAATCAGCCCCAGCATTTT.

This sequence joins TRBV28 and TRBJ1-1; no clear D gene. The V and J ends lost 8 bases and 4 bases respectively, with 20 bases between them. CDR1 MDHEN and CDR2 SYDVKM come from the germline V gene. CDR3 length: 15 residues. The CDR3 DNA reads as TGTGCCAGCCCCGGACGGACTAGTAAGCTCACTGAAGCTTTCTTT. It yields the protein CASPGRTSKLTEAFF. The entire variable domain, with the rest obtained from reference TRBV28 and TRBJ1-1, is as follows: DVKVTQSSRYLVKRTGEKVFLECVQDMDHENMFWYRQDPGLGLRLIYFSYDVKMKEKGDIPEGYSVSREKKERFSLILESASTNQTSMYLCASPGRTSKLTEAFFGQGTRLTVV.

CDR3 in DNA: TGTGCCAGCAGCGTCCAGGGGTGGGCTAATGAAAAACTGTTTTTT. This translates into CASSVQGWANEKLFF. The chain has TRBV9 and TRBJ1-4; TRBD1 is a possible D gene (6 bases). Germline loops: CDR1 SGDLS, CDR2 YYNGEE. With 2 bases removed from V and 3 bases from J, the gap between germline ends came to 11 bases. The CDR3 has 15 amino acids.

DNA for the CDR3: TGTGCCAGCAGCTCTGCTAGCGGGAAGGGAGATACGCAGTATTTT. This sequence encodes CASSSASGKGDTQYF. This sequence joins TRBV7-7 and TRBJ2-3, with 9 bases lining up with TRBD2. Germline CDR1 reads SSHAT; CDR2 reads FNYEAQ (reference sequence). CDR3 size: 15 residues. Losses at the gene ends were 4 bases for V and 5 bases for J; bases not matched to a gene: 7. The full variable domain, rest sourced from reference TRBV7-7 and TRBJ2-3, is GAGVSQSPRYKVTKRGQDVTLRCDPISSHATLYWYQQALGQGPEFLTYFNYEAQPDKSGLPSDRFSAERPEGSISTLTIQRTEQRDSAMYRCASSSASGKGDTQYFGPGTRLTVL.